This T cell receptor (beta chain) comes out of a study of shared clonotypes between healthy human individuals. Comments on this clone: The antigen is not known.

Study results and limitations: Read depth was anticipated to influence clonotype sharing among donors.

Trimming left V 6 bases short and J 9 bases short, with 12 bases between. The CDR3 is 11 amino acids. Germline CDR1 and CDR2: DFQATT and SNEGSKA (reference sequence). Method: immunoSEQ multiplex PCR; TCRdb's copy keeps in-frame clones and lacks some. The sample has hundreds of thousands of clones; approximately 96% are singletons. Terminally differentiated effector memory CD45RA+ cells were excluded from the naive CD8 cells, which were CD45RO-negative and positively selected for CCR7. Sequencing input: naive CD8+ T cells sorted from blood. This sequence was found in a woman under 40 in good health. The chain is built from TRBV20-1 and TRBJ2-1, with TRBD2 as a possible D gene (5 bases). CDR3 nucleotide sequence: TGCAGTGCCAAACTAGTAACTGAGCAGTTCTTC. Residues: CSAKLVTEQFF.